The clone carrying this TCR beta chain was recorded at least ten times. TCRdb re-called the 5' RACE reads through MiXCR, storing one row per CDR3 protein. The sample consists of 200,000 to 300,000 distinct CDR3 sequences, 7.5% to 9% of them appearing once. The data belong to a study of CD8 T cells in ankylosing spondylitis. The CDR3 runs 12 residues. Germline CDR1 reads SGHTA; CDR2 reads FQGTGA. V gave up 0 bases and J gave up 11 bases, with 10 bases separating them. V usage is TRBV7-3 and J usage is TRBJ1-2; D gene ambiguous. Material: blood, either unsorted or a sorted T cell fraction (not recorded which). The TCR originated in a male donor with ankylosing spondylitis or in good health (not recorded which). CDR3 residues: CASSLTMGSYTF. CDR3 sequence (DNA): TGTGCCAGCAGCTTAACGATGGGGAGTTACACCTTC. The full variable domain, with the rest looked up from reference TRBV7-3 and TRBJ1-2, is GAGVSQTPSNKVTEKGKYVELRCDPISGHTALYWYRQSLGQGPEFLIYFQGTGAADDSGLPNDRFFAVRPEGSVSTLKIQRTERGDSAVYLCASSLTMGSYTFGSGTRLTVV.